This TCR beta chain originates from a study of shared clonotypes between healthy human individuals. Repertoires were generated with immunoSEQ multiplex PCR, while TCRdb's copy carries only in-frame clones and drops some. This sample has hundreds of thousands of clones, with about 92% found just once. Positive CCR7 selection of CD45RO-negative cells yielded the naive CD8 cells, and terminally differentiated effector memory CD45RA+ cells were excluded. This clone has a single count. The antigen is unknown. This CDR3 region has 13 residues. V gave up 1 base and J gave up 8 bases, with 11 bases separating them. The germline CDR1 and CDR2 sequences are SEHNR and FQNEAQ (reference sequence). Overall study findings and caveats: In a few donors, about 5% of naive CD4 clonotypes appeared in common.

This TCR came from a man aged 30-40 years in good health. The sample consisted of naive CD8+ T cells sorted from blood. The V call is TRBV7-9, the J call TRBJ1-2, with D unclear. The CDR3 region is CASSLGAGGGYTF. The CDR3 nucleotides read TGTGCCAGCAGCTTAGGCGCGGGAGGCGGCTACACCTTC.